The rows below give T cell receptor beta chains drawn from one sample of a study of control samples from healthy donors and cancer patients. The protocol was immunoSEQ multiplex PCR, while the TCRdb copy is restricted to in-frame clones and leaves out a portion. In the table there are 180,000 or so clones, 91% of which are singletons. Input material: blood. These receptors were collected from a woman aged 25-40 years in good health. CDR3s include the opening cysteine and the closing phenylalanine or tryptophan. The order of the fields is clone size, D gene, J gene, V gene, CDR3 protein, CDR3 DNA. D genes are given only for firm matches. Part of the rows lack a size; the others show once, few, many or a class for expanded clones.

-,TRBD2,TRBJ2-1,TRBV29-1,CSVEGLAGGPSEQFF,TGCAGCGTTGAGGGACTAGCGGGAGGGCCGTCTGAGCAGTTCTTC
once,-,TRBJ1-3,TRBV12-3/TRBV12-4,CASSLPGVNTIYF,TGTGCCAGCAGTTTACCGGGGGTGAACACCATATATTTT
-,-,TRBJ1-1,TRBV7-9,CASSLVGGAGTEAFF,TGTGCCAGCAGCTTAGTGGGCGGGGCGGGAACTGAAGCTTTCTTT
medium-sized,-,TRBJ2-7,TRBV19,CASSGRVLSEQYF,TGTGCCAGTAGTGGCCGAGTCCTCTCCGAGCAGTACTTC
-,-,TRBJ1-2,TRBV5-6,CASSFGYNYGYTF,TGTGCCAGCAGCTTCGGTTATAACTATGGCTACACCTTC
-,-,TRBJ1-3,TRBV7-6,CASSLAGGTGNTIYF,TGTGCCAGCAGCTTGGCGGGGGGCACTGGAAACACCATATATTTT
-,TRBD1,TRBJ1-1,TRBV30,CAWSTGQGAGEAFF,TGTGCCTGGAGTACCGGACAGGGGGCTGGTGAAGCTTTCTTT
-,-,TRBJ1-6,TRBV7-2,CASSPGDRKYSPLHF,TGTGCCAGCAGCCCGGGTGACAGGAAATATTCACCCCTCCACTTT
-,TRBD2,TRBJ2-5,TRBV6-2/TRBV6-3,CASSYVGGAETQYF,TGTGCCAGCAGTTACGTCGGGGGGGCCGAGACCCAGTACTTC
-,TRBD1,TRBJ2-7,TRBV30,CAWNPGQGTYEQYF,TGTGCCTGGAATCCGGGACAGGGGACCTACGAGCAGTACTTC
-,TRBD2,TRBJ2-7,TRBV9,CASSLTSGGEQYF,TGTGCCAGCAGCTTGACTAGCGGGGGCGAGCAGTACTTC
-,-,TRBJ1-1,TRBV6-1,CASSEVGGTEAFF,TGTGCCAGCAGTGAAGTTGGCGGGACTGAAGCTTTCTTT
-,-,TRBJ1-1,TRBV28,CASITDRNTEAFF,TGTGCCAGCATCACGGACAGGAACACTGAAGCTTTCTTT
-,TRBD1,TRBJ2-5,TRBV3-1/TRBV3-2,CASSQGDRIQETQYF,TGTGCCAGCAGCCAAGGGGACAGGATCCAAGAGACCCAGTACTTC
-,TRBD1,TRBJ2-6,TRBV5-1,CASSWLTGSSGANVLTF,TGCGCCAGCAGCTGGTTGACAGGGAGCTCTGGGGCCAACGTCCTGACTTTC
few,TRBD2,TRBJ2-7,TRBV4-2,CASSQGGRELYEQYF,TGTGCCAGCAGCCAAGGCGGGAGGGAACTTTACGAGCAGTACTTC
-,-,TRBJ1-2,TRBV5-1,CASSLGWAGDGYGYTF,TGCGCCAGCAGCTTGGGTTGGGCAGGGGATGGCTATGGCTACACCTTC
-,-,TRBJ1-2,TRBV28,CASSSPGTAYGYTF,TGTGCCAGCAGTTCCCCCGGGACTGCTTATGGCTACACCTTC
-,-,TRBJ1-5,TRBV18,CASSPRRYSNQPQHF,TGTGCCAGCTCACCACGACGGTATAGCAATCAGCCCCAGCATTTT
-,-,TRBJ2-3,TRBV9,CASSVGLQGVTDTQYF,TGTGCCAGCAGCGTAGGTTTGCAGGGCGTCACAGATACGCAGTATTTT
-,-,TRBJ2-2,TRBV5-1,CASSLQGANTGELFF,TGCGCCAGCAGCTTGCAGGGCGCGAACACCGGGGAGCTGTTTTTT
-,TRBD1,TRBJ2-7,TRBV24-1,CATSHRDRVEQYF,TGTGCCACCAGCCACAGGGACAGGGTCGAGCAGTACTTC
-,TRBD1,TRBJ2-7,TRBV10-2,CASRDRGPYEQYF,TGCGCCAGCAGGGACAGGGGGCCCTACGAGCAGTACTTC
-,-,TRBJ1-3,TRBV18,CASSPPVSSGNTIYF,TGTGCCAGCTCACCCCCGGTTAGCTCTGGAAACACCATATATTTT
-,-,TRBJ1-5,TRBV10-1,CASRTESNQPQHF,TGCGCCAGCAGGACAGAGAGCAATCAGCCCCAGCATTTT
-,-,TRBJ1-1,TRBV5-8,CASSSRDRDTEAFF,TGTGCCAGCAGCTCCAGGGATCGCGACACTGAAGCTTTCTTT
-,-,TRBJ1-4,TRBV21-1,CASSETGIPVNEKLFF,TGTGCCAGCAGTGAGACAGGGATCCCGGTTAATGAAAAACTGTTTTTT